This record covers a single T cell receptor beta chain. Its target is unknown. The source of the sample is a study of shared clonotypes between healthy human individuals. The wider study: The study enrolled two women and a few men aged 18 to 49. Study observations and caveats: Larger richness was generally estimated for naive than memory subsets.

Produced via immunoSEQ multiplex PCR; TCRdb's table is partial and in-frame only. The table records about 990,000 clones, approximately 80% of them present only once. V lost 2 bases and J 5 bases, leaving 17 bases between the germline ends. CDR1 is SGDLS, CDR2 YYNGEE, per germline. The CDR3 totals 16 residues. CD45RA+ naive and CD45RA-negative memory subsets were separated from CD4+ cells. This sequence joins TRBV9 and TRBJ1-5; the D gene is possibly TRBD1 (5 bases). Sequenced: memory CD4+ T cells from PBMCs. Regarding subset: CD45RA-negative fraction. This receptor was identified in a man younger than 35 in good health. Some clones in this sample may be carry-over from other donors' samples. CDR3: CASSVSPRGMHQPQHF. The CDR3 DNA reads TGTGCCAGCAGCGTGTCCCCTCGGGGGATGCATCAGCCCCAGCATTTT.